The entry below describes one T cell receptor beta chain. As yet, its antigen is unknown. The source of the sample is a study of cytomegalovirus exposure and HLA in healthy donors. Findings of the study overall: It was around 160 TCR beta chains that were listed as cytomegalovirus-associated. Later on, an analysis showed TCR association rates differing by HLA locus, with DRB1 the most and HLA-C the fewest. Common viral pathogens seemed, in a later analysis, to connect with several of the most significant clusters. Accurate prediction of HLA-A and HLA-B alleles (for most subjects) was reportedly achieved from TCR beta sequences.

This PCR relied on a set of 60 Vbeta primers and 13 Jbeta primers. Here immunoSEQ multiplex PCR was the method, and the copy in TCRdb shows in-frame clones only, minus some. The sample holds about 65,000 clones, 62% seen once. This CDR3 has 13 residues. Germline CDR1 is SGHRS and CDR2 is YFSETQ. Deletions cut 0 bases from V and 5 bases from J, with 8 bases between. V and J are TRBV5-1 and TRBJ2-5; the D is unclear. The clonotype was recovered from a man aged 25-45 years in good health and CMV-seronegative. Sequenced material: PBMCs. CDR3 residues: CASSLGRSETQYF. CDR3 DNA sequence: TGCGCCAGCAGCTTGGGGAGATCGGAGACCCAGTACTTC.